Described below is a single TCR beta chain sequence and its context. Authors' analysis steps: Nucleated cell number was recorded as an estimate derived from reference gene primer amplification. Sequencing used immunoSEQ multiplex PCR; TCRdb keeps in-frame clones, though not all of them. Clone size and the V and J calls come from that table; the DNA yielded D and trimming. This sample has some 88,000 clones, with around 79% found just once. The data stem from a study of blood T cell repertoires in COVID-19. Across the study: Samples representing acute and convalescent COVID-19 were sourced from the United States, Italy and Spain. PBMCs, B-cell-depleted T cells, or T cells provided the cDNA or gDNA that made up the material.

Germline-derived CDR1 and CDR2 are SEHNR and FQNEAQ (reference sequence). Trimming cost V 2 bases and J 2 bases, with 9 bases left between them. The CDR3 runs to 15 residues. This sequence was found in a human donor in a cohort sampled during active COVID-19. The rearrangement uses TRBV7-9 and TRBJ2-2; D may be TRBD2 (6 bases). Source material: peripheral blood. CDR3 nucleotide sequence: TGTGCCAGCAGCTTATCGGGGGTCAACACCGGGGAGCTGTTTTTT. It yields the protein CASSLSGVNTGELFF.